These 28 T cell receptor beta chains originate from one sample sequenced in a study of breast tumors, draining lymph nodes, adjacent tissues. TCRdb itself ran the multiplex PCR reads through MiXCR, one entry per CDR3 protein. The data show 15,000 to 20,000 distinct CDR3 sequences, with about 64% seen just once and 15% to 25% held by the top ten. The sequenced material came from tumor-adjacent breast tissue. The receptors here all came from a female donor with breast cancer. Some clones in this sample may be carry-over from other donors' samples.

V usage is TRBV20-1 and J usage is TRBJ2-5, with 8 bases matching TRBD1. Germline V gene data show CDR1 as DFQATT and CDR2 as SNEGSKA (reference sequence). V was pared by 6 bases and J by 1 base, with 10 bases of the junction left unmatched. The CDR3 length is 15 residues. In DNA form, the CDR3 reads TGCAGTGCCCTCGGCCGGCAGGGGGCCCAAGAGACCCAGTACTTC. It codes for CSALGRQGAQETQYF.

The table lists this clonotype with many counts. This sequence joins TRBV4-1 and TRBJ2-2; 10 positions match TRBD2. This CDR3 has 16 amino acids. CDR1 MGHRA and CDR2 YSYEKL come from the germline V gene. The V gene end was trimmed by 5 bases and the J gene end by 3 bases; junction bases not matched to a gene: 6. The CDR3 nucleotides are TGCGCCAGCAGCGGTATAGCGGGGGGCTACACCGGGGAGCTGTTTTTT. Translating gives CASSGIAGGYTGELFF.

This clonotype has ten or more counts. Germline is not matched at one junction end, which may reflect a read error. V usage is TRBV10-2 and J usage is TRBJ2-3, with 9 bases matching TRBD2. Per the germline V gene, CDR1 is WSHSY and CDR2 is SAAADI. The CDR3 runs 13 residues. The CDR3 coding sequence is TGCGCCAGCACCGCACCGGGGCGGGGGGGGGTCCGGTTT. Residues: CASTAPGRGGVRF.

V usage is TRBV2 and J usage is TRBJ1-6; D is ambiguous. Germline V gene data show CDR1 as SNHLY and CDR2 as FYNNEI. V was shortened by 0 bases and J by 0 bases, with 3 bases between the two germline ends. This CDR3 comprises 15 residues. Here the CDR3 DNA reads TGTGCCAGCAGTGAAGCCAGCTCCTATAATTCACCCCTCCACTTT. Translation: CASSEASSYNSPLHF.

Many counts were recorded for this clonotype. A much more abundant neighbour one base away suggests this may be a read error. The CDR3 region has the DNA TGTGCCAGCAGTTTCACAGGGGGGACCGGGGAGCTGTTTTTT. It is translated as CASSFTGGTGELFF. The chain is built from TRBV12-3 or TRBV12-4 and TRBJ2-2; 8 nucleotides match TRBD1. Trimming cost V 3 bases and J 5 bases; bases outside gene matches: 2. This CDR3 has 14 residues.

The rearrangement links TRBV2 to TRBJ2-4; possible D gene TRBD2, 6 bases. The germline gives CDR1 SNHLY, CDR2 FYNNEI. V lost 6 bases, J lost 4 bases, and 16 bases lay in between. This CDR3 is 15 amino acids long. The CDR3 region is CASRGGTLAKNIQYF. CDR3 DNA sequence: TGTGCCAGCAGAGGTGGGACTCTGGCAAAAAACATTCAGTACTTC.

The chain carries TRBV20-1 and TRBJ2-3; 10 nucleotides line up with TRBD2. J lost 2 bases, V lost 4 bases, and 18 bases had no gene match. The CDR3 length is 19 residues. Germline V gives CDR1 DFQATT, CDR2 SNEGSKA (reference sequence). In DNA, the CDR3 is TGCAGTGCTAACCCCTTACTAGCGGGGACTAGTGTGGACACAGATACGCAGTATTTT. Translating gives CSANPLLAGTSVDTDTQYF.

The chain links TRBV24-1 to TRBJ1-5; 11 positions match TRBD1. Germline lookup yields CDR1 KGHDR and CDR2 SFDVKD. V gave up 3 bases and J gave up 7 bases; unmatched junction bases: 1. The CDR3 covers 14 residues. CDR3 sequence: CATSDGTGGQPQHF. CDR3 sequence (DNA): TGTGCCACCAGTGATGGGACAGGGGGGCAGCCCCAGCATTTT.

By share, this clonotype ranks as medium-sized. This chain uses TRBV7-2 with TRBJ1-2, with TRBD1 matching 7 bases. V shed 3 bases and J 2 bases; nucleotides not matched to a gene: 3. CDR3 length: 14 residues. Germline V gene lookup returns CDR1 SGHTA and CDR2 FQGNSA. CDR3 nucleotide sequence: TGTGCCAGCAGCTTCGCCAGGGGGAACTATGGCTACACCTTC. Encoded protein: CASSFARGNYGYTF.

This clonotype was detected many times. The chain combines TRBV4-2 with TRBJ1-1; 9 nucleotides align to TRBD1. The germline V gene has CDR1 LGHNA and CDR2 YNFKEQ. This CDR3 contains 17 residues. V trimming: 2 bases; J trimming: 0 bases; junction bases outside the gene matches: 7. The CDR3 spells CASSQPPGQGMNTEAFF. In DNA, the CDR3 is TGTGCCAGCAGCCAACCTCCGGGACAGGGCATGAACACTGAAGCTTTCTTT.

This sequence joins TRBV7-9 and TRBJ2-1, with D possibly called TRBD1 or TRBD2 (6 bases each). Between the trimmed V and J ends, which lost 8 bases and 6 bases, there was a span of 20 bases. The CDR3 spans 15 residues. Germline V lookup: CDR1 SEHNR, CDR2 FQNEAQ (reference sequence). In nucleotides, the CDR3 is TGTGCCAGCCAAAGGGGGAGGACATCTGGCAATGAGCAGTTCTTC. It specifies CASQRGRTSGNEQFF.

This sequence joins TRBV5-1 and TRBJ2-7, with TRBD1 identical over 10 bases. V was pared by 2 bases and J by 6 bases, with 8 bases of the junction left unmatched. CDR3 length: 15 amino acids. CDR1 is SGHRS, CDR2 YFSETQ, per germline. CDR3 sequence (DNA): TGCGCCAGCAGCTTATACCCGGGACAGGGGAGCGAGCAGTACTTC. Translated: CASSLYPGQGSEQYF.

A remark on this clonotype: Since a much larger clone is just one base distant, this may be a read error. The gene calls are TRBV20-1 and TRBJ1-1, with D hard to call. Germline V gene sequence: CDR1 DFQATT, CDR2 SNEGSKA (reference sequence). This CDR3 has 13 residues. The CDR3 bases are TGCAGTGCTAGTCGGGTTTTGAACACTGCAGCTTTCTTT. As protein: CSASRVLNTAAFF.

By sample share, this clonotype is medium-sized (0.01 to 0.1%). This chain links TRBV19 with TRBJ2-1; D not certain. Germline CDR1 is LNHDA and CDR2 is SQIVND (reference sequence). Trimming removed 1 base at V and 5 bases at J, with 6 bases between. CDR3 size: 13 residues. The DNA for the CDR3 is TGTGCCAGTAGTATAGTTGGGAACAATGAGCAGTTCTTC. This gives the protein CASSIVGNNEQFF. The full variable domain, with the rest looked up from reference TRBV19 and TRBJ2-1, is DGGITQSPKYLFRKEGQNVTLSCEQNLNHDAMYWYRQDPGQGLRLIYYSQIVNDFQKGDIAEGYSVSREKKESFPLTVTSAQKNPTAFYLCASSIVGNNEQFFGPGTRLTVL.

V usage is TRBV28 and J usage is TRBJ1-1; tentative D call: TRBD1 (5 bases). The V end lost 4 bases, the J end lost 4 bases, and 13 bases lay between the germline ends. This CDR3 has 14 amino acids. Germline lookup yields CDR1 MDHEN and CDR2 SYDVKM. Here the CDR3 DNA reads TGTGCCAGCAGTTCGCCGGCAGGGACCACTGAAGCTTTCTTT. As protein: CASSSPAGTTEAFF.

This clonotype showed up many times. V and J are TRBV3-1 and TRBJ2-1, with 9 bases matching TRBD1. CDR1 and CDR2 (germline): LGHDT, YNNKEL (reference sequence). This CDR3 is 16 amino acids long. J gave up 5 bases and V 3 bases, and 8 bases lay outside the gene matches. This CDR3 is CASSHFSGQGHNEQFF. The CDR3 coding sequence is TGTGCCAGCAGCCATTTTTCGGGACAGGGTCACAATGAGCAGTTCTTC.

This clonotype was counted at least ten times. This rearrangement joins TRBV7-9 to TRBJ2-1; 9 nucleotides align to TRBD1. V was pared by 1 base and J by 0 bases, with 1 base of the junction left unmatched. CDR1 and CDR2 (germline): SEHNR, FQNEAQ (reference sequence). CDR3 size: 16 residues. The DNA of the CDR3 is TGTGCCAGCAGCTTAGAGGGACAGGGCTCCTACAATGAGCAGTTCTTC. This sequence encodes CASSLEGQGSYNEQFF.

The CDR3 spells CSARGTRYEQYF. CDR3 sequence (DNA): TGCAGTGCTAGAGGGACCAGATACGAGCAGTACTTC. The chain has TRBV20-1 and TRBJ2-7, with unresolved D. V lost 1 base and J lost 4, with 8 bases in between. CDR1 and CDR2 from the germline V gene are DFQATT and SNEGSKA (reference sequence). The CDR3 has 12 amino acids.

The rearrangement joins TRBV7-3 to TRBJ1-6; unclear D gene. From germline, CDR1 is SGHTA and CDR2 FQGTGA. This CDR3 comprises 16 residues. Trimming shortened V by 5 bases and J by 13 bases, and 24 bases separated the two germline ends. Here the CDR3 reads CASSLGPHSGITPLHF. In DNA, the CDR3 is TGTGCCAGCAGCCTCGGGCCGCACTCTGGAATCACCCCCCTCCACTTT.

Regarding this clonotype: Likely a read error: the CDR3 ends without its conserved phenylalanine or tryptophan. The genes are TRBV7-2 and TRBJ2-7, with 7 nucleotides matching TRBD1. V lost 5 bases and J lost 2; bases outside the gene matches: 6. The CDR3 extends over 14 amino acids. The germline CDR1 and CDR2 sequences are SGHTA and FQGNSA. The CDR3 coding sequence is TGTGCCAGCAGCCGGGACAGCCTCCCCTACGAGCAGTACTCC. As protein: CASSRDSLPYEQYS.

With respect to this clonotype: Mismatch with germline at one junction end may stem from a read error. The chain is built from TRBV9 and TRBJ1-6, with D tentatively TRBD1 (5 bases). From germline, CDR1 is SGDLS and CDR2 YYNGEE. This CDR3 contains 15 residues. CDR3 DNA sequence: TGTGCCAGCAGCAAGGCGGGGCGGATGAATTCACCCCCCCACTTT. This codes for CASSKAGRMNSPPHF.

This clonotype was detected ten times or more. A much bigger clone sits one base away, suggesting this may be a read error. The genes are TRBV6-5 and TRBJ2-1; D call uncertain. The CDR3 consists of 17 residues. Germline lookup yields CDR1 MNHEY and CDR2 SVGAGI. Trimming pared 5 bases from V and 0 bases from J, leaving 17 bases between. The CDR3 nucleotides read TGTGCCAGCAGTCACCAACATGACGCGAGCTCCTACAATGAGCAGTTCTTC. Its translation: CASSHQHDASSYNEQFF.

This clonotype was seen just once. The genes are TRBV7-6 and TRBJ2-2; D perhaps matches TRBD2 (6 bases). The CDR3 covers 15 residues. V was shortened by 0 bases and J by 1 base, with 6 bases between the two germline ends. Germline V gene sequence: CDR1 SGHVS, CDR2 FNYEAQ. The DNA of the CDR3 is TGTGCCAGCAGCTTAGCCGGGGGGAACACCGGGGAGCTGTTTTTT. It codes for CASSLAGGNTGELFF. The whole variable domain, remainder taken from reference TRBV7-6 and TRBJ2-2, is GAGVSQSPRYKVTKRGQDVALRCDPISGHVSLYWYRQALGQGPEFLTYFNYEAQQDKSGLPNDRFSAERPEGSISTLTIQRTEQRDSAMYRCASSLAGGNTGELFFGEGSRLTVL.

The CDR3 sequence is CASSSTGTGTTYEQYV. The CDR3, as DNA: TGCGCCAGCAGCTCAACCGGGACAGGCACCACCTACGAGCAGTACGTC. The chain links TRBV5-1 to TRBJ2-7, with TRBD1 identical over 8 bases. The germline CDR1 and CDR2 sequences are SGHRS and YFSETQ. The CDR3 runs to 16 residues. The ends lost 3 bases at V and 2 bases at J; junction bases unmatched: 10.

The J gene is TRBJ1-2, the V gene TRBV9, with D tentatively TRBD1 (5 bases). In germline, CDR1 is SGDLS, CDR2 YYNGEE. The CDR3 contains 18 residues. The V end was cut by 0 bases, the J end by 7 bases, with 25 bases between. CDR3 DNA: TGTGCCAGCAGCGTAGCCCTGGGGCGCACCGGGGAGAGGGGTGGCTACACCTTC. Translation gives CASSVALGRTGERGGYTF. Complete variable domain (other parts from reference TRBV9 and TRBJ1-2): DSGVTQTPKHLITATGQRVTLRCSPRSGDLSVYWYQQSLDQGLQFLIQYYNGEERAKGNILERFSAQQFPDLHSELNLSSLELGDSALYFCASSVALGRTGERGGYTFGSGTRLTVV.

This clonotype is medium-sized. The J gene is TRBJ1-4, the V gene TRBV20-1; a weak D match, TRBD1 (5 bases). The CDR3 is 15 amino acids. V lost 0 bases and J 8 bases, leaving 16 bases between the germline ends. Germline-derived CDR1 and CDR2 are DFQATT and SNEGSKA (reference sequence). CDR3 protein: CSARDLSGTGEKLFF. The CDR3 coding sequence is TGCAGTGCTAGAGACCTATCGGGGACGGGAGAAAAACTGTTTTTT.

This chain joins TRBV12-3 or TRBV12-4 and TRBJ2-2, with D perhaps matching TRBD2 (6 bases). Trimming cost V 3 bases and J 4 bases, with 18 bases left between them. The CDR3 sequence is 17 residues long. The CDR3 here is CASSFAKTSWSTGELFF. Written as DNA, the CDR3 is TGTGCCAGCAGTTTCGCCAAGACTAGTTGGAGCACCGGGGAGCTGTTTTTT.

V usage is TRBV7-2 and J usage is TRBJ2-2; a weak D match, TRBD2 (5 bases). This CDR3 is built from 14 residues. Per germline, CDR1 SGHTA and CDR2 FQGNSA. V lost 0 bases, J lost 5 bases, and 7 bases lay in between. CDR3 nucleotide sequence: TGTGCCAGCAGCTTAGCCTCGGGGACCGGGGAGCTGTTTTTT. The encoded protein is CASSLASGTGELFF.